Listed here are 19 T cell receptor beta chains from one sample, sequenced in a study of blood T cell repertoires in COVID-19. Data came from immunoSEQ multiplex PCR; TCRdb stores just in-frame clones and leaves some out. The sample lists under 200,000 clones, about four fifths occurring once. The sequenced material came from PBMCs or T cells enriched from blood (not recorded which). The source is a woman aged 45-65 years in a cohort exposed to, infected with or recovered from COVID-19 (not recorded which).

V gene TRBV6-1 combines with J gene TRBJ1-6, with 10 bases lining up with TRBD1. The CDR3 is made up of 15 amino acids. Germline V lookup: CDR1 MNHNS, CDR2 SASEGT. Trimming removed 2 bases from V and 8 bases from J; junction bases left unmatched: 3. CDR3 in amino acids: CASSEWTGGDSPLHF. The CDR3 nucleotides are TGTGCCAGCAGTGAATGGACAGGGGGTGATTCACCCCTCCACTTT.

This clone was detected only a few times. The chain has TRBV6-4 and TRBJ2-5; TRBD1 might be the D (5 bases). CDR1 and CDR2 from the germline V gene are MRHNA and SNTAGT. CDR3 size: 14 residues. Trimming took off 3 bases at V and 0 bases at J, with 8 bases between the two ends. CDR3 in DNA: TGTGCCAGCAGTGAACAGGCAGACCAAGAGACCCAGTACTTC. This codes for CASSEQADQETQYF.

This chain joins TRBV30 and TRBJ1-1, with 9 nucleotides matching TRBD1. In germline, CDR1 is GTSNPN, CDR2 SVGIG (reference sequence). Trimming removed 1 base from V and 3 bases from J; junction bases left unmatched: 12. The CDR3 has 17 residues. DNA for the CDR3: TGTGCCTGGAGTGCCTATACAGGGGGCATAGGGGACACTGAAGCTTTCTTT. Its protein is CAWSAYTGGIGDTEAFF.

This clone was observed once. The V gene is TRBV9, the J gene TRBJ2-4; the match to TRBD2 covers 7 bases. The CDR3 runs to 14 residues. The germline CDR1 and CDR2 sequences are SGDLS and YYNGEE. The V segment lost 0 bases and the J segment 6 bases; nucleotides outside the gene matches: 3. CDR3 region: CASSVEPSGNIQYF. The CDR3 coding sequence is TGTGCCAGCAGCGTAGAGCCTAGCGGAAACATTCAGTACTTC.

The chain recombines TRBV28 with TRBJ1-1; the D gene is possibly TRBD1 (6 bases). Germline V lookup: CDR1 MDHEN, CDR2 SYDVKM. Trimming stripped 8 bases from V and 7 bases from J, with 20 bases between. The length of the CDR3 is 14 residues. CDR3 loop: CASYSYPTGIEAFF. The CDR3 coding sequence is TGTGCCAGCTATTCCTATCCCACAGGGATTGAAGCTTTCTTT.

This rearrangement joins TRBV5-4 to TRBJ2-7; the match to TRBD2 covers 8 bases. V lost 4 bases to trimming and J lost 4 bases; unmatched junction nucleotides: 7. The CDR3 contains 14 residues. In germline, CDR1 is SGHNT, CDR2 YYREEE (reference sequence). The CDR3 region has the DNA TGTGCCAGCAGCCCCGAGCGGGGGAGATACGAGCAGTACTTC. This encodes CASSPERGRYEQYF.

CDR3 region: CASSGLQGGNQPQHF. The CDR3 DNA is TGTGCCAGTAGTGGTCTACAGGGCGGCAATCAGCCCCAGCATTTT. The chain links TRBV19 to TRBJ1-5; D might be TRBD1 (6 bases). The CDR3 covers 15 residues. The V gene lost 5 bases and the J gene lost 2 bases, with 13 bases spanning the gap. Germline assignment: CDR1 LNHDA and CDR2 SQIVND (reference sequence). Drawing the rest from reference TRBV19 and TRBJ1-5, the complete variable domain is DGGITQSPKYLFRKEGQNVTLSCEQNLNHDAMYWYRQDPGQGLRLIYYSQIVNDFQKGDIAEGYSVSREKKESFPLTVTSAQKNPTAFYLCASSGLQGGNQPQHFGDGTRLSIL.

The rearrangement joins TRBV28 to TRBJ2-2; 7 bases map to TRBD1. V shed 5 bases, J shed 1 base, and the junction held 4 bases outside the gene matches. The CDR3 covers 15 residues. CDR1 is MDHEN, CDR2 SYDVKM, per germline. CDR3 sequence reads: CASSPTGRNTGELFF. CDR3 coding DNA: TGTGCCAGCAGTCCGACAGGGAGGAACACCGGGGAGCTGTTTTTT.

With regard to this clone: Other nucleotide sequences from this sample produce the same CDR3. V and J are TRBV19 and TRBJ2-2; 9 nucleotides line up with TRBD1. CDR3 length equals 16 residues. Germline V gene data show CDR1 as LNHDA and CDR2 as SQIVND (reference sequence). The junction had 8 bases not matched to a gene; V was cut back by 3 bases and J by 6 bases. The CDR3, as DNA: TGTGCCAGTAGTATCCCGGGGACAGGGAGGGCCGGGGAGCTGTTTTTT. Its translation: CASSIPGTGRAGELFF.

The V call is TRBV4-3, the J call TRBJ1-5; D gene ambiguous. Per the germline V gene, CDR1 is LGHNA and CDR2 is YSLEER. CDR3 length: 16 amino acids. The V end lost 1 base, the J end lost 0 bases, and 10 bases lay between the germline ends. CDR3: CASSQVHGDSNQPQHF. CDR3 coding DNA: TGCGCCAGCAGCCAAGTTCACGGAGATAGCAATCAGCCCCAGCATTTT.

The gene calls are TRBV6-5 and TRBJ1-6; TRBD1 aligns across 8 bases. Germline V CDR1 and CDR2: MNHEY, SVGAGI. The CDR3 has 15 amino acids. With 7 bases clipped from V and 9 bases from J, the junction kept 11 bases outside the gene matches. CDR3 DNA sequence: TGTGCCAGCACCTACTCGACAGGGGTCGGTTCACCCCTCCACTTT. Translation gives CASTYSTGVGSPLHF.

The chain has TRBV4-3 and TRBJ2-7, with 9 nucleotides matching TRBD1. Germline-derived CDR1 and CDR2 are LGHNA and YSLEER. The CDR3 length is 17 residues. The V gene end was trimmed by 0 bases and the J gene end by 5 bases; junction bases not matched to a gene: 11. In DNA form, the CDR3 reads TGCGCCAGCAGCCAAGAATCATCCAGGACAGGGGTCCACGAGCAGTACTTC. Translated, it gives CASSQESSRTGVHEQYF.

The gene calls are TRBV5-1 and TRBJ1-4; 7 bases match TRBD1. CDR1 SGHRS and CDR2 YFSETQ come from the germline V gene. This CDR3 contains 15 residues. The V gene end was trimmed by 2 bases and the J gene end by 4 bases; junction bases not matched to a gene: 5. The CDR3 DNA reads TGCGCCAGCAGCTTTGGGACAGACTTTAATGAAAAACTGTTTTTT. It yields the protein CASSFGTDFNEKLFF.

This clone appeared a single time. This sequence joins TRBV7-2 and TRBJ2-7; 7 bases match TRBD1. CDR3 length: 15 residues. The germline gives CDR1 SGHTA, CDR2 FQGNSA. V shed 3 bases and J 1 base; nucleotides not matched to a gene: 6. The DNA of the CDR3 is TGTGCCAGCAGCTTGACAGGGCCGAGGTCCTACGAGCAGTACTTC. This gives the protein CASSLTGPRSYEQYF.

The CDR3 spells CASSLSDNLDTQYF. CDR3 sequence (DNA): TGCGCCAGCAGCCTGTCGGACAACCTGGATACGCAGTATTTT. The chain links TRBV5-1 to TRBJ2-3; perhaps TRBD1 as D (5 bases). Germline loops: CDR1 SGHRS, CDR2 YFSETQ. CDR3 length equals 14 residues. Trimming left V 4 bases short and J 6 bases short, with 15 bases between.

This clone was seen a single time. The chain has TRBV3-1 (or the pseudogene TRBV3-2) and TRBJ2-7, with unresolved D. CDR1 and CDR2 from the germline V gene are LGHDT and YNNKEL (reference sequence). V was trimmed by 3 bases and J by 4 bases, leaving 10 bases between them. The CDR3 is made up of 13 amino acids. The DNA of the CDR3 is TGTGCCAGCAGCCAGAGACTCGTGTACGAGCAGTACTTC. It specifies CASSQRLVYEQYF.

V and J are TRBV24-1 and TRBJ2-1, with 11 bases matching TRBD2. V trimming: 3 bases; J trimming: 7 bases; junction bases outside the gene matches: 10. The V gene's germline CDR1 is KGHDR and CDR2 SFDVKD. The CDR3 covers 17 residues. In nucleotides, the CDR3 is TGTGCCACCAGTGATCCACCCCTAGCGGGAGGATTGAATGAGCAGTTCTTC. The encoded protein is CATSDPPLAGGLNEQFF.

The chain combines TRBV5-4 with TRBJ1-4; the match to TRBD1 covers 7 bases. The CDR3 has 15 amino acids. The J segment lost 7 bases and the V segment lost 1 base, leaving 7 bases of the junction unmatched. Germline CDR1 is SGHNT and CDR2 is YYREEE (reference sequence). The CDR3 sequence: CASSLIGWDSEKLFF. CDR3 coding DNA: TGTGCCAGCAGCTTGATAGGCTGGGACAGTGAAAAACTGTTTTTT.

The genes are TRBV6-5 and TRBJ1-4; tentative D call: TRBD1 (6 bases). Germline V gene data show CDR1 as MNHEY and CDR2 as SVGAGI. The V and J ends lost 7 bases and 4 bases respectively, with 13 bases between them. CDR3 length: 14 amino acids. The DNA for the CDR3 is TGTGCCAGCAAAGGGGGGGTGGGTAATGAAAAACTGTTTTTT. It is translated as CASKGGVGNEKLFF.